A selection of T cell receptor beta chains follows, all from one sample in a study of CD8 T cells in Susac syndrome. TCRdb processed the immunoSEQ multiplex PCR reads anew with MiXCR; each CDR3 protein has one entry. This table holds 150,000 to 200,000 distinct CDR3 sequences, 85% to 95% found once. The sample taken for sequencing was CD4+ T cells from PBMCs. Receptors were obtained from a human donor in good health. CDR3s include the opening cysteine and the closing phenylalanine or tryptophan. Each record gives: D gene, V gene, clone size, J gene, CDR3 protein, CDR3 DNA. The D gene is left open where the match is weak. Clone sizes are given selectively: once, few, many, or a class where the clone is expanded.

d_call: TRBD2; v_call: TRBV20-1; clone_size: -; j_call: TRBJ2-7; cdr3_aa: CSASRGGSYEQYF; cdr3_nt: TGCAGTGCTAGCCGGGGGGGATCCTACGAGCAGTACTTC
d_call: -; v_call: TRBV4-1; clone_size: -; j_call: TRBJ1-2; cdr3_aa: CASSQGATAGGYGYTF; cdr3_nt: TGCGCCAGCAGCCAAGGCGCCACCGCTGGTGGTTATGGCTACACCTTC
d_call: -; v_call: TRBV6-6; clone_size: -; j_call: TRBJ2-3; cdr3_aa: CASSWTDSTDTQYF; cdr3_nt: TGTGCCAGCAGTTGGACGGACAGTACAGATACGCAGTATTTT
d_call: -; v_call: TRBV12-3/TRBV12-4; clone_size: -; j_call: TRBJ1-6; cdr3_aa: CASSFGSEGSPLHF; cdr3_nt: TGTGCCAGCAGTTTCGGAAGTGAGGGTTCACCCCTCCACTTT
d_call: TRBD1; v_call: TRBV29-1; clone_size: -; j_call: TRBJ2-4; cdr3_aa: CSAAQGTGENIQYF; cdr3_nt: TGCAGCGCCGCGCAAGGGACAGGGGAAAACATTCAGTACTTC
d_call: -; v_call: TRBV18; clone_size: -; j_call: TRBJ2-1; cdr3_aa: CASSPSGDNEQFF; cdr3_nt: TGTGCCAGCTCACCCTCAGGGGACAATGAGCAGTTCTTC
d_call: -; v_call: TRBV12-3/TRBV12-4; clone_size: -; j_call: TRBJ1-5; cdr3_aa: CASTFQDQPQHF; cdr3_nt: TGTGCCAGCACTTTCCAGGATCAGCCCCAGCATTTT
d_call: -; v_call: TRBV29-1; clone_size: -; j_call: TRBJ1-2; cdr3_aa: CSFLTRGTDGYTF; cdr3_nt: TGCAGCTTCCTGACAAGAGGAACAGATGGCTACACCTTC
d_call: -; v_call: TRBV2; clone_size: -; j_call: TRBJ1-2; cdr3_aa: CASRASLVTF; cdr3_nt: TGTGCCAGCAGGGCGTCGTTGGTTACCTTC
d_call: TRBD1; v_call: TRBV9; clone_size: few; j_call: TRBJ2-1; cdr3_aa: CASSYRDRVIHEQFF; cdr3_nt: TGTGCCAGCAGCTACCGGGACAGGGTGATCCATGAGCAGTTCTTC
d_call: -; v_call: TRBV20-1; clone_size: -; j_call: TRBJ2-3; cdr3_aa: CSAIGDSIDTQYF; cdr3_nt: TGCAGTGCTATAGGCGATAGCATTGATACGCAGTATTTT
d_call: -; v_call: TRBV5-1; clone_size: -; j_call: TRBJ1-1; cdr3_aa: CASRMGSAEAFF; cdr3_nt: TGCGCCAGCAGGATGGGTAGCGCTGAAGCTTTCTTT
d_call: -; v_call: TRBV3-1; clone_size: -; j_call: TRBJ2-7; cdr3_aa: CASSQVAGGSTYEQYF; cdr3_nt: TGTGCCAGCAGCCAAGTAGCCGGGGGCTCTACCTACGAGCAGTACTTC
d_call: -; v_call: TRBV29-1; clone_size: -; j_call: TRBJ1-1; cdr3_aa: CSATVNTEAFF; cdr3_nt: TGCAGCGCAACAGTGAACACTGAAGCTTTCTTT
d_call: TRBD1; v_call: TRBV29-1; clone_size: once; j_call: TRBJ1-1; cdr3_aa: CSSTQGGDTEAFF; cdr3_nt: TGCAGCTCAACTCAAGGGGGCGACACTGAAGCTTTCTTT
d_call: -; v_call: TRBV11-2; clone_size: -; j_call: TRBJ2-5; cdr3_aa: CATTPNTGQTLETQYF; cdr3_nt: TGTGCCACTACCCCAAACACGGGGCAGACATTAGAGACCCAGTACTTC
d_call: TRBD1; v_call: TRBV12-3/TRBV12-4; clone_size: -; j_call: TRBJ1-1; cdr3_aa: CASSLTGTGRAFF; cdr3_nt: TGTGCCAGCAGTTTGACAGGGACTGGGAGGGCTTTCTTT
d_call: -; v_call: TRBV6-5; clone_size: few; j_call: TRBJ1-6; cdr3_aa: CASSYSYNSPLHF; cdr3_nt: TGTGCCAGCAGTTACTCCTATAATTCACCCCTCCACTTT
d_call: -; v_call: TRBV7-2; clone_size: -; j_call: TRBJ2-3; cdr3_aa: CASRLTASTDTQYF; cdr3_nt: TGTGCCAGCAGACTCACCGCTAGCACAGATACGCAGTATTTT
d_call: TRBD1; v_call: TRBV5-1; clone_size: -; j_call: TRBJ2-1; cdr3_aa: CASSPTGEFYNEQFF; cdr3_nt: TGCGCCAGCAGCCCGACAGGGGAATTCTACAATGAGCAGTTCTTC
d_call: TRBD2; v_call: TRBV28; clone_size: -; j_call: TRBJ2-2; cdr3_aa: CASSILASGTGELFF; cdr3_nt: TGTGCCAGCAGTATCCTAGCTAGCGGGACCGGGGAGCTGTTTTTT
d_call: TRBD1; v_call: TRBV25-1; clone_size: -; j_call: TRBJ1-1; cdr3_aa: CASRWGQGASEAFF; cdr3_nt: TGTGCCAGCAGGTGGGGGCAGGGGGCTTCTGAAGCTTTCTTT
d_call: TRBD2; v_call: TRBV7-8; clone_size: -; j_call: TRBJ2-3; cdr3_aa: CASSVSGGALDTQYF; cdr3_nt: TGTGCCAGCAGCGTTAGCGGGGGGGCCCTGGATACGCAGTATTTT
d_call: -; v_call: TRBV5-1; clone_size: -; j_call: TRBJ2-7; cdr3_aa: CASSSLGYEQYF; cdr3_nt: TGCGCCAGCAGCTCCCTTGGCTACGAGCAGTACTTC
d_call: TRBD2; v_call: TRBV7-2; clone_size: -; j_call: TRBJ2-1; cdr3_aa: CASSPRTSGINNEQFF; cdr3_nt: TGTGCCAGCAGCCCTAGGACTAGCGGAATCAACAATGAGCAGTTCTTC
d_call: TRBD1; v_call: TRBV20-1; clone_size: -; j_call: TRBJ2-5; cdr3_aa: CSARDIPGQGVGTQYF; cdr3_nt: TGCAGTGCTAGAGATATCCCGGGACAGGGCGTAGGGACCCAGTACTTC
d_call: -; v_call: TRBV9; clone_size: -; j_call: TRBJ2-3; cdr3_aa: CASRPTGRGTDTQYF; cdr3_nt: TGTGCCAGCAGGCCCACAGGACGAGGCACAGATACGCAGTATTTT
d_call: TRBD1; v_call: TRBV4-2; clone_size: -; j_call: TRBJ1-2; cdr3_aa: CASSQMDRVGYTF; cdr3_nt: TGTGCCAGCAGCCAGATGGACAGGGTTGGCTACACCTTC
d_call: -; v_call: TRBV4-1; clone_size: -; j_call: TRBJ2-5; cdr3_aa: CASSQDGQGWETQYF; cdr3_nt: TGCGCCAGCAGCCAAGATGGGCAGGGTTGGGAGACCCAGTACTTC
d_call: -; v_call: TRBV19; clone_size: -; j_call: TRBJ2-5; cdr3_aa: CATGRGKETQYF; cdr3_nt: TGTGCCACCGGAAGGGGGAAAGAGACCCAGTACTTC
d_call: -; v_call: TRBV5-1; clone_size: -; j_call: TRBJ1-1; cdr3_aa: CATSSGPKGTEAFF; cdr3_nt: TGCGCCACCTCGTCGGGCCCCAAGGGAACTGAAGCTTTCTTT
d_call: -; v_call: TRBV15; clone_size: -; j_call: TRBJ2-7; cdr3_aa: CATSREVQDAYEQYF; cdr3_nt: TGTGCCACCAGCAGAGAGGTCCAGGATGCCTACGAGCAGTACTTC
d_call: -; v_call: TRBV6-6; clone_size: -; j_call: TRBJ2-2; cdr3_aa: CASSQGSANTGELFF; cdr3_nt: TGTGCCAGCAGCCAAGGGTCAGCGAACACCGGGGAGCTGTTTTTT
d_call: -; v_call: TRBV7-2; clone_size: -; j_call: TRBJ1-2; cdr3_aa: CASSLAAGESGYTF; cdr3_nt: TGTGCCAGCAGCTTAGCGGCGGGGGAATCGGGCTACACCTTC
d_call: TRBD2; v_call: TRBV18; clone_size: -; j_call: TRBJ2-7; cdr3_aa: CASSPVIAGAHYEQYF; cdr3_nt: TGTGCCAGCTCACCTGTGATAGCGGGGGCCCACTACGAGCAGTACTTC
d_call: -; v_call: TRBV2; clone_size: -; j_call: TRBJ1-5; cdr3_aa: CASSRTDSNQPQHF; cdr3_nt: TGTGCCAGCAGCAGGACGGATAGCAATCAGCCCCAGCATTTT
d_call: -; v_call: TRBV5-6; clone_size: -; j_call: TRBJ1-4; cdr3_aa: CASRPQGGKLFF; cdr3_nt: TGTGCCAGCAGACCTCAAGGGGGAAAACTGTTTTTT